These 2 T cell receptor beta chains originate from one sample sequenced in a study of monozygotic twins with inflammatory bowel disease. Following a re-call of the 5' RACE reads, TCRdb has one entry per CDR3 protein and lacks DNA. The sample has a few hundred thousand distinct CDR3 sequences; the top ten hold about 2.3%. Input material: blood. All receptors derive from a human donor with ulcerative colitis or Crohn's disease, or a healthy co-twin of an affected twin (not recorded which).

V usage is TRBV20-1 and J usage is TRBJ2-1; checking the TCRdb D call of TRBD1 is not possible without DNA. Germline values: CDR1 DFQATT, CDR2 SNEGSKA (reference sequence). The CDR3 sequence is 14 residues long. CDR3 region: CSAREQGRLDEQFF.

This rearrangement joins TRBV5-8 to TRBJ2-7. CDR1 SGHTS and CDR2 YDEGEE come from the germline V gene. The length of the CDR3 is 12 residues. The CDR3: CASSFYSYEQYF.